These T cell receptor beta chains were read from a single sample in a study of blood T cell repertoires in COVID-19. Generated by immunoSEQ multiplex PCR, the TCRdb table keeps only in-frame clones and is missing some. The sample yields approximately 200,000 clones, approximately 80% seen once. Sequences were obtained from peripheral blood. The source of these receptors is a woman aged 50 to 60 with acute or convalescent COVID-19. The CDR3 runs from the conserved cysteine through the conserved F or W. Each record gives: CDR3 protein, CDR3 DNA, CDR3 length, V gene, J gene, D gene, clone size. The D gene is left open where the match is weak. Rows may omit the clone size; those that give it use once, few, many or a size class.

CDR3: CASSHSATGESYEQYF; DNA: TGCGCCAGCAGCCACTCTGCCACAGGGGAGTCCTACGAGCAGTACTTC; length: 16; V: TRBV4-3; J: TRBJ2-7; D: TRBD1; size: few
CDR3: CASSLARLAGGGDTQYF; DNA: TGTGCCAGCAGCTTAGCGCGGCTAGCGGGGGGAGGAGATACGCAGTATTTT; length: 17; V: TRBV7-9; J: TRBJ2-3; D: TRBD2; size: NA
CDR3: CASRTTGGSNEQFF; DNA: TGTGCCAGCAGAACGACAGGGGGCTCCAATGAGCAGTTCTTC; length: 14; V: TRBV5-4; J: TRBJ2-1; D: TRBD1; size: NA
CDR3: CASSPTRSTEAFF; DNA: TGTGCCAGCAGCCCTACCCGGAGCACTGAAGCTTTCTTT; length: 13; V: TRBV7-9; J: TRBJ1-1; D: NA; size: NA
CDR3: CASSEVLESEAFF; DNA: TGTGCCAGCAGTGAAGTGTTGGAGTCAGAAGCTTTCTTT; length: 13; V: TRBV6-1; J: TRBJ1-1; D: NA; size: NA
CDR3: CASKEQGRRKTEAFF; DNA: TGTGCCAGCAAAGAACAGGGGCGTAGAAAAACTGAAGCTTTCTTT; length: 15; V: TRBV6-5; J: TRBJ1-1; D: TRBD1; size: NA
CDR3: CALTSYGTGDMNTEAFF; DNA: TGTGCCCTAACCTCTTACGGGACAGGAGACATGAACACTGAAGCTTTCTTT; length: 17; V: TRBV10-3; J: TRBJ1-1; D: TRBD1; size: NA
CDR3: CASSFLSSGANVLTF; DNA: TGTGCCAGCAGTTTCCTTAGCTCTGGGGCCAACGTCCTGACTTTC; length: 15; V: TRBV6-5; J: TRBJ2-6; D: NA; size: NA
CDR3: CASRRGGQGQFF; DNA: TGCGCCAGCAGGAGGGGGGGACAGGGTCAGTTCTTC; length: 12; V: TRBV10-1; J: TRBJ2-1; D: TRBD1; size: NA
CDR3: CASSFGGPEAFF; DNA: TGTGCCAGCAGTTTCGGAGGGCCTGAAGCTTTCTTT; length: 12; V: TRBV12-3/TRBV12-4; J: TRBJ1-1; D: NA; size: NA
CDR3: CAIWQGSGYTF; DNA: TGTGCCATCTGGCAGGGAAGTGGCTACACCTTC; length: 11; V: TRBV10-3; J: TRBJ1-2; D: NA; size: NA
CDR3: CASSSQGTGELFF; DNA: TGCGCCAGCAGCTCTCAGGGAACCGGGGAGCTGTTTTTT; length: 13; V: TRBV5-1; J: TRBJ2-2; D: NA; size: NA
CDR3: CASSRQGAYGYTF; DNA: TGTGCCAGCAGTCGACAGGGGGCATATGGCTACACCTTC; length: 13; V: TRBV12-3/TRBV12-4; J: TRBJ1-2; D: TRBD1; size: NA
CDR3: CASSSLAGGVNEQFF; DNA: TGCGCCAGCAGTTCGCTAGCGGGGGGGGTCAATGAGCAGTTCTTC; length: 15; V: TRBV4-1; J: TRBJ2-1; D: TRBD2; size: once
CDR3: CATSRGGFSQFF; DNA: TGTGCCACCTCGAGAGGGGGTTTTTCTCAGTTCTTC; length: 12; V: TRBV24-1; J: TRBJ2-1; D: NA; size: NA
CDR3: CASSQEGRAQETQYF; DNA: TGCGCCAGCAGCCAAGAGGGCAGGGCCCAAGAGACCCAGTACTTC; length: 15; V: TRBV4-1; J: TRBJ2-5; D: NA; size: NA
CDR3: CASGLAPKKPYQDCEQYF; DNA: TGTGCTAGTGGTTTGGCCCCCAAAAAGCCCTACCAGGACTGCGAGCAGTACTTC; length: 18; V: TRBV12-5; J: TRBJ2-7; D: NA; size: NA
CDR3: CAIGRGQGEVVGYTF; DNA: TGTGCCATCGGAAGGGGACAGGGAGAGGTCGTCGGCTACACCTTC; length: 15; V: TRBV10-3; J: TRBJ1-2; D: TRBD1; size: NA
CDR3: CASSLLVGGDMNTEAFF; DNA: TGTGCCAGCAGTTTATTGGTGGGAGGGGACATGAACACTGAAGCTTTCTTT; length: 17; V: TRBV28; J: TRBJ1-1; D: NA; size: once
CDR3: CASSLTDRNEQFF; DNA: TGTGCCAGCAGCTTAACAGACCGTAATGAGCAGTTCTTC; length: 13; V: TRBV7-2; J: TRBJ2-1; D: NA; size: NA
CDR3: CASSHMGLAGEGETQYF; DNA: TGCGCCAGCAGCCACATGGGACTAGCGGGAGAGGGAGAGACCCAGTACTTC; length: 17; V: TRBV4-1; J: TRBJ2-5; D: TRBD2; size: few
CDR3: CASSPGQGVGNTEAFF; DNA: TGTGCCAGCAGTCCGGGACAGGGGGTTGGGAACACTGAAGCTTTCTTT; length: 16; V: TRBV6-4; J: TRBJ1-1; D: TRBD1; size: NA
CDR3: CASSTYRFTGSEDIYMGNQPQHF; DNA: TGTGCCAGCAGCACATATCGTTTCACAGGGTCCGAGGACATTTATATGGGCAATCAGCCCCAGCATTTT; length: 23; V: TRBV21-1; J: TRBJ1-5; D: NA; size: NA
CDR3: CASSADSGRSTDTQYF; DNA: TGCGCCAGCAGCGCTGATAGCGGGAGATCCACAGATACGCAGTATTTT; length: 16; V: TRBV5-1; J: TRBJ2-3; D: TRBD2; size: NA
CDR3: CASSQILGAGANVLTF; DNA: TGTGCCAGCAGCCAAATTTTAGGGGCAGGGGCCAACGTCCTGACTTTC; length: 16; V: TRBV4-2; J: TRBJ2-6; D: NA; size: once
CDR3: CASSLLAGGGPTDTQYF; DNA: TGTGCCAGCAGTTTACTGGCGGGCGGGGGCCCCACAGATACGCAGTATTTT; length: 17; V: TRBV27; J: TRBJ2-3; D: NA; size: NA
CDR3: CASVITGSEYEQYF; DNA: TGTGCCAGCGTGATTACAGGGTCAGAATACGAGCAGTACTTC; length: 14; V: TRBV6-5; J: TRBJ2-7; D: NA; size: once
CDR3: CASREPGQGMGNTIYF; DNA: TGTGCCAGCAGGGAACCGGGACAGGGAATGGGAAACACCATATATTTT; length: 16; V: TRBV28; J: TRBJ1-3; D: TRBD1; size: NA